Listed below are T cell receptor beta chains from one sample, sequenced in a study of spatial heterogeneity in lung cancer. TCRdb re-analysed the 5' RACE reads in MiXCR, keeping a single row per CDR3 protein. The sample includes approximately 56,000 distinct CDR3 sequences, 7.4% of them seen just once. Source: PBMCs, taken at follow-up. The receptors stem from a female donor with early-stage non-small cell lung cancer. CDR3s include the opening cysteine and the closing phenylalanine or tryptophan. Fields, in order: J gene, clone size, D gene, V gene, CDR3 DNA, CDR3 protein. A D gene is named only where the DNA matches it firmly. Rows may omit the clone size; those that give it use once, few, many or a size class.

TRBJ2-7,NA,NA,TRBV7-2,TGTGCCAGCAGCCACATCTACGAGCAGTACTTC,CASSHIYEQYF
TRBJ2-2,NA,NA,TRBV13,TGTGCCAGCAGTCCACGGACGGGTTCGAACACCGGGGAGCTGTTTTTT,CASSPRTGSNTGELFF
TRBJ2-7,NA,TRBD1,TRBV18,TGTGCCAGCTCACCACCGGGACAGGCGAACGAGCAGTACTTC,CASSPPGQANEQYF
TRBJ2-1,many,NA,TRBV5-1,TGCGCCAGTAATCCCGGGACCGCATCCTACAATGAGCAGTTCTTC,CASNPGTASYNEQFF
TRBJ1-2,NA,NA,TRBV28,TGTGCCAGCACTCCGTCCCCCCTGAACTATGGCTACACCTTC,CASTPSPLNYGYTF
TRBJ2-2,many,NA,TRBV4-3,TGCGCCAGCTCAGCGCTCCAGGGCGGCGGGGAGCTGTTTTTT,CASSALQGGGELFF
TRBJ2-2,many,NA,TRBV24-1,TGTGCCACCAGTGCCGACAGGCGGACCGGGGAGCTGTTTTTT,CATSADRRTGELFF
TRBJ2-1,large,NA,TRBV7-8,TGTGCCAGCAGCCCAGATTGGGGCTACAATGAGCAGTTCTTC,CASSPDWGYNEQFF
TRBJ2-3,many,NA,TRBV7-8,TGTGCCAGCAGCTTAGAGTGGGGATCAGATACGCAGTATTTT,CASSLEWGSDTQYF
TRBJ1-1,NA,TRBD1,TRBV20-1,TGCAGTGCTAGTTCGGGACAGGGGCCGGGCACTGAAGCTTTCTTT,CSASSGQGPGTEAFF
TRBJ2-3,NA,TRBD2,TRBV2,TGTGCCATCTTGAGGACTAGCGGGGGGGCAGATACGCAGTATTTT,CAILRTSGGADTQYF
TRBJ2-7,many,NA,TRBV14,TGTGCCAGCAGCCAAGATGACAGAGACTACGAGCAGTACTTC,CASSQDDRDYEQYF
TRBJ2-3,NA,TRBD2,TRBV4-1,TGCAACAGCAGCCCTACGCAGACCCAACTAGCGGGGACAGATACGCAGTATTTT,CNSSPTQTQLAGTDTQYF
TRBJ2-1,many,NA,TRBV7-2,TGTGCCAGCAGGAGAACGGCGACTGAGCAGTTCTTC,CASRRTATEQFF
TRBJ1-1,NA,TRBD1,TRBV10-3,TGTGCCATCAGTGAGTCAGGGCAGGGGGCAACTGAAGCTTTCTTT,CAISESGQGATEAFF
TRBJ1-2,many,NA,TRBV21-1,TGTGCCAGCACCAAAGGGGGCGCGGGGGCGCACTATGGCTACACCTTC,CASTKGGAGAHYGYTF
TRBJ2-1,many,NA,TRBV24-1,TGTGCCACCAGTGACCCCTCGGCGGCGAGTATCGATGAGCAGTTCTTC,CATSDPSAASIDEQFF
TRBJ2-1,many,TRBD2,TRBV20-1,TGCAGTGCTAGAGGGACTAGCAGTTCCAATGAGCAGTTCTTC,CSARGTSSSNEQFF
TRBJ2-7,many,NA,TRBV20-1,TGCAGTGCTAGAGATCGTGCTCCGAAGGAGCAGTACTTC,CSARDRAPKEQYF
TRBJ2-7,many,NA,TRBV18,TGTGCCAGCTCACCACTCTCGAGGGACGAGCAGTACTTC,CASSPLSRDEQYF
TRBJ1-1,NA,NA,TRBV3-1,TGTGCCAGCAGCCGAGAAATTTCCGGTGAGGCTTTCTTT,CASSREISGEAFF
TRBJ1-2,NA,TRBD1,TRBV3-1,TGTGCCAGCAGCCAAGATGGGAACAGGGGGAGAGGCTACACCTTC,CASSQDGNRGRGYTF
TRBJ2-7,few,NA,TRBV6-6,TGTGCCAGCAGTTTTGCTCAGGAAACCTACGAGCAGTACTTC,CASSFAQETYEQYF
TRBJ1-5,NA,NA,TRBV6-6,TGTGCCAGCAGTTACTCTACACAGGGCAATCAGCCCCAGCATTTT,CASSYSTQGNQPQHF
TRBJ2-7,many,NA,TRBV6-5,TGTGCCAGCAGGCGGACAGCTTCCTACGAGCAGTACTTC,CASRRTASYEQYF
TRBJ2-2,many,TRBD1,TRBV28,TGTGCCAGCAGTTTTCTGGGACAGGGGGCGATCACCGGGGAGCTGTTTTTT,CASSFLGQGAITGELFF
TRBJ1-5,NA,TRBD1,TRBV7-2,TGTGCCAGCAGTCGGGACAGGGGAGATCAGCCCCAGCATTTT,CASSRDRGDQPQHF
TRBJ2-7,many,NA,TRBV7-6,TGTGCCAGCAGCCCCCTTGGATTAACCTACGAGCAGTACTTC,CASSPLGLTYEQYF
TRBJ2-3,many,NA,TRBV5-1,TGCGCCAGCAGCTTGGCGCGGGGCCAGGTTCTAGGCACAGATACGCAGTATTTT,CASSLARGQVLGTDTQYF
TRBJ2-5,many,NA,TRBV5-1,TGCGCCAGCAGCTTAAATAATCAAGAGACCCAGTACTTC,CASSLNNQETQYF
TRBJ1-1,NA,NA,TRBV4-1,TGCGCCAGCAGCCAAGCGGGGGGCAGGGTATGGACTGAAGCTTTCTTT,CASSQAGGRVWTEAFF
TRBJ2-3,many,NA,TRBV6-5,TGTGCCAGCAGTAATGCGGGTCGCACAGATACGCAGTATTTT,CASSNAGRTDTQYF
TRBJ2-2,many,NA,TRBV7-3,TGTGCCAGCAGCTCTCAGGGCACCGGGGAGCTGTTTTTT,CASSSQGTGELFF
TRBJ2-6,few,NA,TRBV5-6,TGTGCCAGCGCGGGGAGCTCTGGGGCCAACGTCCTGACTTTC,CASAGSSGANVLTF
TRBJ2-7,many,NA,TRBV5-5,TGTGCCAGCAGCTTGATTCAGGCGATATCCTACGAGCAGTACTTC,CASSLIQAISYEQYF
TRBJ1-1,few,NA,TRBV7-9,TGTGCCAGCAGCCGAACAGATTACACTGAAGCTTTCTTT,CASSRTDYTEAFF
TRBJ1-5,many,NA,TRBV2,TGTGCCAGCACCACGCAGGGGTCGGATCAGCCCCAGCATTTT,CASTTQGSDQPQHF
TRBJ1-5,NA,NA,TRBV7-9,TGTGCCAGCAGCCTAGGAGGGCGCAATCAGCCCCAGCATTTT,CASSLGGRNQPQHF
TRBJ2-7,many,NA,TRBV28,TGTGCCAGCAGCTACATGGGCCGCTCCTACGAGCAGTACTTC,CASSYMGRSYEQYF
TRBJ1-5,many,NA,TRBV5-5,TGTGCCAGCAGCTTGGGCCAGGGGCTATATCAGCCCCAGCATTTT,CASSLGQGLYQPQHF